The clone carrying this TCR beta chain was counted only a few times. The sample is drawn from a study of blood T cell repertoires in COVID-19. About the research overall: There were acute and convalescent COVID-19 samples, and they came from the United States, Italy and Spain.

Germline lookup yields CDR1 SNHLY and CDR2 FYNNEI. V dropped 6 bases and J dropped 4 bases, with 13 bases sitting between them. The CDR3 is made up of 14 amino acids. TCRdb's copy holds only in-frame clones and misses some; the assay was immunoSEQ multiplex PCR. Of roughly 150,000 clones detected, 85% appear once; the ten largest clones hold less than 10%. Sequences were obtained from peripheral blood. This clonotype was sampled from a woman aged 60-75 years with COVID-19, enrolled during active disease. The gene calls are TRBV2 and TRBJ1-3; TRBD1 is a possible D gene (5 bases). CDR3 DNA: TGTGCCAGCAGGGCAGGGTCTACGGGAAACACCATATATTTT. It is translated as CASRAGSTGNTIYF.